This passage covers 2 T cell receptor beta chains from one sample sequenced in a study of tumor-infiltrating lymphocytes in primary liver carcinoma. From around 520 ng of total RNA, TCR beta-specific cDNA was reverse-transcribed using a constant-region primer. Libraries covering TCR beta were generated through three nested multiplex PCR rounds (using a slightly modified ARM-PCR). The first two PCR rounds used TRBV1-TRBV30 primers with a Cbeta primer, 9 to 10 cycles each. TCRdb itself ran the multiplex PCR reads through MiXCR, one entry per CDR3 protein. The table has over 100,000 distinct CDR3 sequences, around two thirds seen once. RNA and DNA were co-extracted from approximately 20-30 mg of unsorted bulk tissue. The sample taken for sequencing was tumor-adjacent normal liver tissue. Source of these receptors: a woman in her sixties with primary liver carcinoma and hepatitis B virus infection.

This clonotype was observed many times. This sequence joins TRBV7-9 and TRBJ2-7; D is possibly TRBD1 (6 bases). This CDR3 has 17 amino acids. Germline lookup yields CDR1 SEHNR and CDR2 FQNEAQ (reference sequence). Trimming removed 2 bases at V and 0 bases at J, with 17 bases between. The CDR3 sequence: CASSLIDGTSSSYEQYF. DNA of the CDR3: TGTGCCAGCAGCTTAATCGACGGGACATCGAGCTCCTACGAGCAGTACTTC.

The V call is TRBV6-7, the J call TRBJ2-3; TRBD2 is a possible D gene (6 bases). TRBV6-7 is an ORF, and what it does is uncertain. This CDR3 region has 13 residues. The germline V and J ends were trimmed by 11 bases and 6 bases, with 18 bases remaining between them. The CDR3 protein is CAYRISGTDTQYF. The CDR3 DNA reads TGTGCCTACCGGATTAGCGGAACTGATACGCAGTATTTT.